The 14 T cell receptor beta chains presented below share a single source sample, sequenced in a study of sequential checkpoint blockade in melanoma. Profiling relied on immunoSEQ multiplex PCR, and the TCRdb table lists in-frame clones only, not all of them. The data hold about 15,000 clones, with approximately 80% observed a single time. Indicated treatment: randomized to nivolumab then ipilimumab (arm A) or the reverse (arm B). The sequencing here drew on CD8+ T cells sorted from blood (inferred from file names), taken from a patient given nivolumab and ipilimumab in sequence. The receptors stem from a human donor with melanoma.

The gene calls are TRBV11-2 and TRBJ1-4; 7 bases are shared with TRBD1. V trimming: 0 bases; J trimming: 3 bases; junction bases outside the gene matches: 4. CDR1 SGHAT and CDR2 FQNNGV come from the germline V gene. This CDR3 is 16 amino acids long. CDR3 region: CASSLDPQGANEKLFF. CDR3 coding DNA: TGTGCCAGCAGCTTAGATCCCCAGGGGGCTAATGAAAAACTGTTTTTT. Full variable domain (missing parts from reference TRBV11-2 and TRBJ1-4): EAGVAQSPRYKIIEKRQSVAFWCNPISGHATLYWYQQILGQGPKLLIQFQNNGVVDDSQLPKDRFSAERLKGVDSTLKIQPAKLEDSAVYLCASSLDPQGANEKLFFGSGTQLSVL.

The V and J genes are TRBV5-4 and TRBJ2-5; 13 bases match TRBD2. CDR1 and CDR2 (germline): SGHNT, YYREEE (reference sequence). There are 16 residues in the CDR3. Trimming removed 0 bases from V and 4 bases from J; junction bases left unmatched: 3. The CDR3, as DNA: TGTGCCAGCAGCTTGGAACTAGCGGGGGGGCCAGAGACCCAGTACTTC. Its translation: CASSLELAGGPETQYF.

This sequence joins TRBV5-1 and TRBJ2-4; D gene uncertain. The CDR3 sequence is 16 residues long. Deletions cut 1 base from V and 6 bases from J, with 17 bases between. Germline V gene data show CDR1 as SGHRS and CDR2 as YFSETQ. CDR3 in DNA: TGCGCCAGCAGCTTGTCCGTAGGAACAGCCGGAAACATTCAGTACTTC. Translation: CASSLSVGTAGNIQYF.

The chain employs TRBV5-1 and TRBJ2-1, with a possible D match to TRBD1 (6 bases). CDR3 length: 13 residues. The V end lost 2 bases, the J end lost 5 bases, and 8 bases lay between the germline ends. Germline-derived CDR1 and CDR2 are SGHRS and YFSETQ. Here the CDR3 DNA reads TGCGCCAGCAGCTTCGGACAGAACAATGAGCAGTTCTTC. The encoded protein is CASSFGQNNEQFF.

Remarks on this clone: With only one base between it and a far larger clone, this is likely a read error. This chain joins TRBV7-9 and TRBJ2-7; TRBD1 matches at 10 bases. CDR3 length: 17 residues. Germline CDR1 and CDR2: SEHNR and FQNEAQ (reference sequence). The CDR3 spells CASSFHDRQGAGSPLHF. CDR3 DNA: TGTGCCAGCAGCTTCCACGATAGACAGGGGGCAGGTTCACCCCTCCACTTC.

The chain recombines TRBV6-5 with TRBJ1-1; D is undetermined. Germline loops: CDR1 MNHEY, CDR2 SVGAGI. V was shortened by 0 bases and J by 2 bases, with 10 bases between the two germline ends. The CDR3 extends over 15 amino acids. The CDR3 reads CASSYSDYDNTEAFF. CDR3 sequence (DNA): TGTGCCAGCAGTTACTCGGACTATGACAACACTGAAGCTTTCTTT.

The chain joins TRBV21-1 to TRBJ2-7; the table gives TRBD2 as D, unverified against the DNA. TRBV21-1 is a listed pseudogene. This CDR3 spans 17 amino acids. The CDR3, as DNA: TGTGCCAGCAGCAAAAGGAGGACTAGCGGGAGGGTATACGAGCAGTACTTC. Translated, it gives CASSKRRTSGRVYEQYF.

The chain recombines TRBV7-7 with TRBJ2-1; D call uncertain. The CDR3 sequence is 15 residues long. Trimming cost V 2 bases and J 1 base, with 9 bases left between them. CDR1 and CDR2 (germline): SSHAT, FNYEAQ (reference sequence). The CDR3 nucleotides read TGTGCCAGCAGCTTATCGGTCCTTTCCTACAATGAGCAGTTCTTC. The encoded protein is CASSLSVLSYNEQFF.

V and J are TRBV4-3 and TRBJ2-7, with 8 bases aligning to TRBD2. The CDR3 has 14 amino acids. Trimming removed 6 bases from V and 0 bases from J; junction bases left unmatched: 4. CDR1 LGHNA and CDR2 YSLEER come from the germline V gene. The CDR3 nucleotides are TGCGCCAGCAGACCGGGACTAGACTCCTACGAGCAGTACTTC. Its protein product is CASRPGLDSYEQYF.

The V and J genes are TRBV6-6 and TRBJ1-1; 8 bases fit TRBD1. The CDR3 is 14 residues long. The junction had 7 bases not matched to a gene; V was cut back by 6 bases and J by 4 bases. Germline CDR1 reads MNHNY; CDR2 reads SVGAGI (reference sequence). Written as DNA, the CDR3 is TGTGCCAGCAGCCATGCCGGGACAGGCACTGAAGCTTTCTTT. Translation: CASSHAGTGTEAFF.

This clone was seen a single time. This chain links TRBV27 with TRBJ1-5, with 7 bases lining up with TRBD1. Germline assignment: CDR1 MNHEY and CDR2 SMNVEV (reference sequence). J gave up 3 bases and V 3 bases, and 5 bases lay outside the gene matches. This CDR3 contains 15 residues. Here the CDR3 reads CASSLSGGPNQPQHF. The CDR3, as DNA: TGTGCCAGCAGTTTGTCAGGGGGGCCCAATCAGCCCCAGCATTTT.

V and J are TRBV7-2 and TRBJ2-7; TRBD1 agrees at 11 bases. Germline V gives CDR1 SGHTA, CDR2 FQGNSA. Trimming took 4 bases from V and 5 from J; bases not matched to a gene: 4. The CDR3 consists of 14 residues. DNA for the CDR3: TGTGCCAGCAGCTCCTGGGACAGGGGGGACGAGCAGTACTTC. Translating it yields CASSSWDRGDEQYF.

There are a few counts of this clone. The V and J genes are TRBV6-4 and TRBJ1-5, with TRBD1 as a possible D gene (5 bases). Deletions cut 3 bases from V and 1 base from J, with 10 bases between. CDR1 and CDR2 (germline): MRHNA, SNTAGT. The length of the CDR3 is 15 residues. The CDR3 protein is CASSDSKGSNQPQHF. The CDR3 region has the DNA TGTGCCAGCAGTGATTCAAAGGGGAGCAATCAGCCCCAGCATTTT.

The chain has TRBV4-3 and TRBJ2-1; 8 bases match TRBD2. The CDR3 has 14 residues. Germline CDR1 reads LGHNA; CDR2 reads YSLEER. Unmatched junction bases numbered 5, after V lost 2 bases and J lost 8 bases. The CDR3: CASSQPGTRDEQFF. DNA for the CDR3: TGCGCCAGCAGCCAACCAGGGACTAGGGATGAGCAGTTCTTC.